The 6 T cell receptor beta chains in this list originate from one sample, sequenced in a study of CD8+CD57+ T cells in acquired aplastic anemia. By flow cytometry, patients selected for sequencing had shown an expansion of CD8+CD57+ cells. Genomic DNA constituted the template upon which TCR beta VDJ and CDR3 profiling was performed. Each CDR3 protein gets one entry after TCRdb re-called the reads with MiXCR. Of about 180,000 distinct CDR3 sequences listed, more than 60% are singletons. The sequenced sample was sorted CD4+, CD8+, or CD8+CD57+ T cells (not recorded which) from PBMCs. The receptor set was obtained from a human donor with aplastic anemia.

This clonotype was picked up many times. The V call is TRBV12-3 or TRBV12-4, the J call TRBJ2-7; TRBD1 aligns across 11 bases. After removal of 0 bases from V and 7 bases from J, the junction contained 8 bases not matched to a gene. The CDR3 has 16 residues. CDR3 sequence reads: CASSLARGQGAGEQYF. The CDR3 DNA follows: TGTGCCAGCAGTTTAGCAAGAGGACAGGGGGCGGGGGAGCAGTACTTC.

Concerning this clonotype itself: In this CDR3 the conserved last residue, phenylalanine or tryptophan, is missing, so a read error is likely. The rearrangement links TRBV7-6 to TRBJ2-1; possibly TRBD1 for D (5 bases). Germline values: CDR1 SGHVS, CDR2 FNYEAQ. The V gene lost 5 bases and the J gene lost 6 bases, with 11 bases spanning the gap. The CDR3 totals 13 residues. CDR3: CASSLQGINEQFL. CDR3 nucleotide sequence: TGTGCCAGCAGCCTTCAGGGTATCAATGAGCAGTTCCTC.

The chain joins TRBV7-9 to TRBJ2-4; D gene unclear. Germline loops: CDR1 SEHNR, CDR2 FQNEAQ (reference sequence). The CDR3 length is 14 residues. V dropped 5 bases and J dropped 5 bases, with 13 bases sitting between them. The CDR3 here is CASSVTIVQNIQYF. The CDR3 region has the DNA TGTGCCAGCAGCGTTACTATAGTCCAAAACATTCAGTACTTC.

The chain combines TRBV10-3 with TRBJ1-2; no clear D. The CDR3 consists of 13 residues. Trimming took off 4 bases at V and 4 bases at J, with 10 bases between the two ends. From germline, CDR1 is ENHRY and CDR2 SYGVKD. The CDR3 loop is CAISGVSGYGYTF. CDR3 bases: TGTGCCATCAGTGGCGTATCGGGCTATGGCTACACCTTC.

Here the CDR3 reads CASKDGPDTEAFF. In DNA form, the CDR3 reads TGTGCCAGCAAGGACGGTCCCGACACTGAAGCTTTCTTT. The chain employs TRBV2 and TRBJ1-1, with no clear D. This CDR3 region has 13 residues. CDR1 is SNHLY and CDR2 is FYNNEI in the germline V gene. Trimming took off 7 bases at V and 3 bases at J, with 12 bases between the two ends.

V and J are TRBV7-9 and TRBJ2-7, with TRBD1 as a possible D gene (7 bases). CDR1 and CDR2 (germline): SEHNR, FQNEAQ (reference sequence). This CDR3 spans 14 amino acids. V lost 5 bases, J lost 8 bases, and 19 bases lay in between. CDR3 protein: CASSGGGRQGQQYF. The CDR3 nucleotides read TGTGCCAGCAGCGGAGGGGGAAGACAGGGCCAGCAGTACTTC. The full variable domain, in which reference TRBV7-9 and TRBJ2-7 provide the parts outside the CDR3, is DTGVSQNPRHKITKRGQNVTFRCDPISEHNRLYWYRQTLGQGPEFLTYFQNEAQLEKSRLLSDRFSAERPKGSFSTLEIQRTEQGDSAMYLCASSGGGRQGQQYFGPGTRLTVT.